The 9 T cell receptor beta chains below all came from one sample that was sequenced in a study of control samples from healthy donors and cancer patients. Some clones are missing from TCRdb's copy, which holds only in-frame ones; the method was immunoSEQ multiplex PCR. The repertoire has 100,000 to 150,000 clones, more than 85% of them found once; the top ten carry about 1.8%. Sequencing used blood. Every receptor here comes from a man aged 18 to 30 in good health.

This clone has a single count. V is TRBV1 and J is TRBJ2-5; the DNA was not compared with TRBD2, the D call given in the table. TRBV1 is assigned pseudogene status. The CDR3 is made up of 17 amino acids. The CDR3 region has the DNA TGCACCAGCAGCCAATCCCCCCTAGCGGGAGTGGGGGAGACCCAGTACTTC. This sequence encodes CTSSQSPLAGVGETQYF.

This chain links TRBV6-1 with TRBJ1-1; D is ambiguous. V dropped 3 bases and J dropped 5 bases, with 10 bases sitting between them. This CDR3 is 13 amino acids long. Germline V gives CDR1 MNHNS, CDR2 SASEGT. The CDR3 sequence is CASSETVGTEAFF. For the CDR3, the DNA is TGTGCCAGCAGTGAGACGGTTGGGACTGAAGCTTTCTTT.

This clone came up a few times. Written as DNA, the CDR3 is TGTGCCAGCAGTGAGACTTTGGGACAGGGAAGATCCGGAAACACCATATATTTT. Protein: CASSETLGQGRSGNTIYF. The chain carries TRBV25-1 and TRBJ1-3; 9 positions agree with TRBD1. The germline V gene has CDR1 MGHDK and CDR2 SYGVNS. V lost 3 bases, J lost 4 bases, and 13 bases stayed unmatched. The CDR3 has 18 residues.

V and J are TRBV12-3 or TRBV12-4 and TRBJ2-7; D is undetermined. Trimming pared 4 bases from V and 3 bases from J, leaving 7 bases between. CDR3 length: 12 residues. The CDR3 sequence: CASSSANYEQYF. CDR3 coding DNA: TGTGCCAGCAGTTCAGCGAACTACGAGCAGTACTTC.

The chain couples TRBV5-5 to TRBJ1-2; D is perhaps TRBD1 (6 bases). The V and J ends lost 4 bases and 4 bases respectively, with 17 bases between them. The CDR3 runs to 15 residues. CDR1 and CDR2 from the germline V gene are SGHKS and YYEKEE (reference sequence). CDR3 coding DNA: TGTGCCAGCAGCCCGGGGGCCACTCCTTTCTATGGCTACACCTTC. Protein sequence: CASSPGATPFYGYTF.

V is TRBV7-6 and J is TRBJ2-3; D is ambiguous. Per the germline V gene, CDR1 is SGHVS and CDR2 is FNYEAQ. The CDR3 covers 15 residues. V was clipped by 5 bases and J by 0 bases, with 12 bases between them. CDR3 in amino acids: CASSPQPASTDTQYF. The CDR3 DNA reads TGTGCCAGCAGCCCCCAACCCGCAAGCACAGATACGCAGTATTTT.

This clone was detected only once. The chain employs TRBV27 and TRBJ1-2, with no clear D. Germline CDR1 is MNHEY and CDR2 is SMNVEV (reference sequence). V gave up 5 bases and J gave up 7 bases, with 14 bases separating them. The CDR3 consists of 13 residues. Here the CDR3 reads CASSPTAGTGYTF. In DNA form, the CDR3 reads TGTGCCAGCAGTCCTACAGCGGGAACTGGCTACACCTTC.

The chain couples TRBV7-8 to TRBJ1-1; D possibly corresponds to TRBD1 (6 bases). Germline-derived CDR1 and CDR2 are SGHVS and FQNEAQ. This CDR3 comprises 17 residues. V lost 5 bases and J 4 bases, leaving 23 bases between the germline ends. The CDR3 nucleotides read TGTGCCAGCAGCCCTAGAGGGCGGCCGCTACAGGGCACTGAAGCTTTCTTT. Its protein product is CASSPRGRPLQGTEAFF.

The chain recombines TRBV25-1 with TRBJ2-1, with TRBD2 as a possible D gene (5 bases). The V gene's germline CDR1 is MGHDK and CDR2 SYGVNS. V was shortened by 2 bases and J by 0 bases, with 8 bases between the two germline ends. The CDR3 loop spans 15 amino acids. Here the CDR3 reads CASSEGAVSYNEQFF. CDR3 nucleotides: TGTGCCAGCAGTGAAGGAGCGGTCTCCTACAATGAGCAGTTCTTC.